These 16 T cell receptor beta chains were all obtained from the same sample, sequenced in a study of blood T cells in healthy people across ages. Combining a sample-barcoded 5' primer with a J-beta primer mix, a second PCR ran for roughly 7 to 12 cycles. Via MiXCR, TCRdb re-called the 5' RACE reads, giving one row per CDR3 protein. The sample has 550,000 to 600,000 distinct CDR3 sequences; 27% are singletons. Sequenced input: blood. These receptors all stem from a woman in her 70s in good health.

In this sample, this clonotype turned up a few times. The chain has TRBV5-1 and TRBJ1-1; D is possibly TRBD1 (5 bases). Trimming removed 4 bases from V and 4 bases from J, with 23 bases in between. The germline V gene has CDR1 SGHRS and CDR2 YFSETQ. The CDR3 sequence is 17 residues long. Written as DNA, the CDR3 is TGCGCCAGCAGCACCATTTCAGGGAACTCCTGGAGCACTGAAGCTTTCTTT. As protein: CASSTISGNSWSTEAFF.

The rearrangement uses TRBV5-5 and TRBJ1-4; D is uncertain. The germline gives CDR1 SGHKS, CDR2 YYEKEE (reference sequence). V lost 0 bases and J lost 8, with 8 bases in between. This CDR3 region has 13 residues. In DNA form, the CDR3 reads TGTGCCAGCAGCTTGGGGAGGGAAGAAAAACTGTTTTTT. As protein: CASSLGREEKLFF.

This clonotype was seen a single time. The chain carries TRBV29-1 and TRBJ2-5; D might be TRBD1 (7 bases). The germline gives CDR1 SQVTM, CDR2 ANQGSEA. The CDR3 is 14 amino acids. With 2 bases removed from V and 1 base from J, the gap between germline ends came to 11 bases. The CDR3 coding sequence is TGCAGCGTTGAATGGCGGGACAGCCAAGAGACCCAGTACTTC. It codes for CSVEWRDSQETQYF.

DNA of the CDR3: TGCGCCAGCAGCTTGCAAACAGGGTTAGGTGGCTACACCTTC. This codes for CASSLQTGLGGYTF. This chain connects TRBV5-1 to TRBJ1-2; TRBD1 might be the D (6 bases). Germline CDR1 and CDR2: SGHRS and YFSETQ. Trimming pared 1 base from V and 7 bases from J, leaving 14 bases between. This CDR3 contains 14 residues.

This chain joins TRBV12-3 or TRBV12-4 and TRBJ2-3, with D possibly being TRBD2 (6 bases). CDR3 length: 16 amino acids. V dropped 2 bases and J dropped 1 base, with 13 bases sitting between them. The DNA for the CDR3 is TGTGCCAGCAGTTTATTCGCTAGCGCGCGCACAGATACGCAGTATTTT. This codes for CASSLFASARTDTQYF.

CDR3 sequence (DNA): TGCAGTGCCGGAGCACAGGGATCCTACAATGAGCAGTTCTTC. The encoded protein is CSAGAQGSYNEQFF. The chain uses TRBV20-1 and TRBJ2-1, with a possible D match to TRBD1 (6 bases). The CDR3 extends over 14 amino acids. V lost 6 bases and J lost 1, with 13 bases in between. Germline V gene data show CDR1 as DFQATT and CDR2 as SNEGSKA (reference sequence).

The chain employs TRBV12-1 and TRBJ1-2; TRBD1 is taken as the D call from the table, unchecked against the DNA. TRBV12-1 is assigned pseudogene status. The CDR3 has 10 residues. The CDR3 here is CASSAPASSF. In nucleotides, the CDR3 is TGTGCCAGCAGCGCCCCCGCTTCGTCCTTC.

The chain employs TRBV7-6 and TRBJ2-5, with 15 positions matching TRBD2. This CDR3 region has 16 residues. The germline V gene has CDR1 SGHVS and CDR2 FNYEAQ. Trimming at V came to 1 base and at J to 5 bases, leaving 2 bases not matched to a gene. The CDR3 region has the DNA TGTGCCAGCAGCTTAGAAGGGACTAGCGGGGGGGAGACCCAGTACTTC. It is translated as CASSLEGTSGGETQYF. Combining the CDR3 with reference TRBV7-6 and TRBJ2-5 gives the whole variable domain GAGVSQSPRYKVTKRGQDVALRCDPISGHVSLYWYRQALGQGPEFLTYFNYEAQQDKSGLPNDRFSAERPEGSISTLTIQRTEQRDSAMYRCASSLEGTSGGETQYFGPGTRLLVL.

This clonotype was detected only a few times. The chain combines TRBV5-1 with TRBJ1-2, with TRBD1 identical over 8 bases. This CDR3 comprises 18 residues. CDR1 SGHRS and CDR2 YFSETQ come from the germline V gene. Germline trimming cut 1 base from V and 2 bases from J; bases unmatched to any gene: 13. In nucleotides, the CDR3 is TGCGCCAGCAGCTTGACCGCTGACCGGGACAGGCCCAACTATGGCTACACCTTC. Translation: CASSLTADRDRPNYGYTF. Filled out from reference TRBV5-1 and TRBJ1-2, the complete variable domain reads KAGVTQTPRYLIKTRGQQVTLSCSPISGHRSVSWYQQTPGQGLQFLFEYFSETQRNKGNFPGRFSGRQFSNSRSEMNVSTLELGDSALYLCASSLTADRDRPNYGYTFGSGTRLTVV.

This clonotype appeared once. V and J are TRBV29-1 and TRBJ2-3; 9 nucleotides line up with TRBD2. The V gene's germline CDR1 is SQVTM and CDR2 ANQGSEA. V gave up 6 bases and J gave up 1 base; unmatched junction bases: 2. CDR3 length: 13 residues. In DNA, the CDR3 is TGCAGCGTGCAGCGGGGGGGCACAGATACGCAGTATTTT. This gives the protein CSVQRGGTDTQYF.

This clonotype has more than one count but fewer than ten. The CDR3 region is CASSLATGSGNTIYF. The CDR3 DNA follows: TGTGCCAGCAGCTTAGCTACCGGCTCTGGAAACACCATATATTTT. This rearrangement joins TRBV7-9 to TRBJ1-3; D is unresolved. Germline V gene lookup returns CDR1 SEHNR and CDR2 FQNEAQ (reference sequence). V was cut by 0 bases and J by 0 bases, with 6 bases left in between. The CDR3 is made up of 15 amino acids.

This chain joins TRBV5-1 and TRBJ1-1; tentative D call: TRBD1 (5 bases). The CDR3 totals 13 residues. Germline-derived CDR1 and CDR2 are SGHRS and YFSETQ. V was trimmed by 5 bases and J by 5 bases, leaving 13 bases between them. The CDR3 loop reads CASSMGGKTEAFF. The CDR3, as DNA: TGCGCCAGCAGTATGGGGGGAAAGACTGAAGCTTTCTTT.

This clonotype appeared a few times. The chain has TRBV7-9 and TRBJ2-7; TRBD1 matches at 9 bases. This CDR3 is built from 16 residues. V shed 10 bases, J shed 3 bases, and the junction held 16 bases outside the gene matches. CDR1 and CDR2 from the germline V gene are SEHNR and FQNEAQ (reference sequence). The CDR3 sequence: CAIPGRPGTGFYEQYF. In DNA form, the CDR3 reads TGTGCCATCCCGGGACGGCCCGGGACAGGGTTCTACGAGCAGTACTTC.

The V and J genes are TRBV5-1 and TRBJ1-2; the D is unclear. Germline assignment: CDR1 SGHRS and CDR2 YFSETQ. Trimming took off 1 base at V and 8 bases at J, with 15 bases between the two ends. This CDR3 contains 14 residues. This chain's CDR3 is CASSLTSLVEGYTF. The CDR3 nucleotides read TGCGCCAGCAGCTTGACGTCCCTCGTGGAAGGCTACACCTTC. Supplemented by reference TRBV5-1 and TRBJ1-2, the full variable domain reads KAGVTQTPRYLIKTRGQQVTLSCSPISGHRSVSWYQQTPGQGLQFLFEYFSETQRNKGNFPGRFSGRQFSNSRSEMNVSTLELGDSALYLCASSLTSLVEGYTFGSGTRLTVV.

Comment on this clonotype: Since the CDR3 does not end with the conserved phenylalanine or tryptophan, this likely comes from a read error. This chain uses TRBV7-2 with TRBJ2-5; 13 positions agree with TRBD2. V lost 6 bases and J lost 5; bases outside the gene matches: 3. Germline V gene lookup returns CDR1 SGHTA and CDR2 FQGNSA. The CDR3 is made up of 14 amino acids. The CDR3 loop reads CASRGLAGVETQYL. The DNA for the CDR3 is TGTGCCAGCAGAGGACTAGCGGGGGTGGAGACCCAGTACCTC.

V and J are TRBV27 and TRBJ2-5; TRBD1 is a possible D gene (6 bases). CDR3 length equals 13 residues. The germline V and J ends were trimmed by 6 bases and 0 bases, with 8 bases remaining between them. CDR1 is MNHEY and CDR2 is SMNVEV in the germline V gene (reference sequence). The CDR3 nucleotides are TGTGCCAGCAGGCACAGGGACCAAGAGACCCAGTACTTC. Protein: CASRHRDQETQYF.